This T cell receptor beta chain was sequenced for a study of molecular identifiers for immune sequencing clone quantification. Study summary: With replicates, the RNA of about 20,000 or 100,000 naive CD8 cells was split five ways and four were sequenced.

CDR1 is SGHNT, CDR2 YENEEA, per germline. The CDR3 runs to 14 residues. V shed 5 bases and J 8 bases; nucleotides not matched to a gene: 5. Each library that profiled naive CD8 cells came from around 20,000 to 990,000 sorted cells with 10%, 30% or 50% RNA. This clonotype was detected a few times. Bulk libraries came from a prior protocol with listed TCR primers. TCRdb used MiXCR to reprocess the PCR reads, holding one entry per CDR3 protein. This sample has a few hundred thousand distinct CDR3 sequences, with around 23% found just once. This TCR was sampled from a human donor in good health. Some libraries in this study had Jurkat cell RNA spiked in. This chain connects TRBV11-3 to TRBJ2-1, with 11 bases matching TRBD2. The sequencing sample was made of naive CD8+ T cells from blood, with Jurkat cell RNA spiked in. The subset is: FACS-sorted CD8+CD4-CCR7+CD45RA+ naive T cells. The CDR3: CASSPSGGTDEQFF. CDR3 DNA sequence: TGTGCCAGCAGCCCTAGCGGGGGGACGGATGAGCAGTTCTTC.